One TCR beta chain is described in this entry. What it binds is unknown. The record originates from a study of T cell repertoires in cytomegalovirus infection. Background on the study: Public signatures in TCR beta pointed to CMV infection and matching HLA type. Study results and limitations: Individuals carrying CMV plus the relevant HLA were identified by cumulative frequency of public TCR beta families. CMV-specific HLA-C-restricted TCR beta clonotypes dominated the ex vivo response.

The CDR3 totals 15 residues. Germline CDR1 reads SEHNR; CDR2 reads FQNEAQ (reference sequence). The V segment lost 4 bases and the J segment 0 bases; nucleotides outside the gene matches: 5. Via MiXCR, TCRdb re-called the reads, giving one row per CDR3 protein. This sample has under 800,000 distinct CDR3 sequences; 24% occur once, and the top ten carry 6.5% to 10%. The sequenced material came from CD8+ T cells from PBMCs. The rearrangement links TRBV7-9 to TRBJ1-1, with 7 bases fitting TRBD1. This TCR derives from a human donor in good health (CMV status not recorded). Some clones in this sample may be carry-over from other donors' samples. CDR3 nucleotide sequence: TGTGCCAGCAGCTCGTCGACAGGGATGAACACTGAAGCTTTCTTT. It codes for CASSSSTGMNTEAFF.